A selection of T cell receptor beta chains follows, all from one sample in a study of T cells after posttransplantation cyclophosphamide. Profiled with immunoSEQ multiplex PCR; TCRdb holds only in-frame clones, not every one. This sample has 15,000 to 19,000 clones, with 80% to 85% found just once. The specimen comprised PBMCs, sampled less than 400 days after allogeneic stem cell transplant with calcineurin inhibitor and methotrexate. Every receptor here comes from a male patient in his late teens or twenties who received an allogeneic stem cell transplant from a related donor, was CMV-positive, and had no GVHD. These T cells may partly come from the graft donor. Both conserved end residues are part of each CDR3. A D gene is named only where the DNA matches it firmly. Expanded clones get a size class; other rows say once, few or many, or leave the size out.

TGTGCCAGCAGCTGGGCAGGCGGGACCACCTACGAGCAGTACTTC	CASSWAGGTTYEQYF	.	.	TRBV5-6	TRBJ2-7
TGCGCCAGCAGCCAAGATTTTAGGGGAAAGGGGACAGATACGCAGTATTTT	CASSQDFRGKGTDTQYF	.	.	TRBV4-3	TRBJ2-3
TGTGCCAGCAGCTTAAATCGCGGAGGGCTCACCGGGGAGCTGTTTTTT	CASSLNRGGLTGELFF	.	.	TRBV7-2	TRBJ2-2
TGTGCCAGCCGGGGGTTCACCAACAGTGAGCAGTTCTTC	CASRGFTNSEQFF	.	.	TRBV6-5	TRBJ2-1
TGTGCCAGCAGCATGGGACTAGCGGTAGGAACAGATACGCAGTATTTT	CASSMGLAVGTDTQYF	.	few	TRBV21-1	TRBJ2-3
TGTGCCAGCAGTGACCGTCCGGGAGACCGCTCATACCAAGAGACCCAGTACTTC	CASSDRPGDRSYQETQYF	.	.	TRBV25-1	TRBJ2-5
TGTGCCAGTAGTACAACAGGGCCCAATCAGCCCCAGCATTTT	CASSTTGPNQPQHF	.	few	TRBV19	TRBJ1-5
TGTGCCAGCAGCCGAGCGGCGGTTGGAAACACCATATATTTT	CASSRAAVGNTIYF	.	.	TRBV5-5	TRBJ1-3
TGTGCCAGCAGCGTTCGGTACGATAGCGGGAAAGGGAGTGAGCAGTTCTTC	CASSVRYDSGKGSEQFF	TRBD2	.	TRBV9	TRBJ2-1
TGTGCCAGCAGTGATCAGGGGGTGAACTATGGCTACACCTTC	CASSDQGVNYGYTF	TRBD1	.	TRBV2	TRBJ1-2
TGTGCCAGCAGTTTAATTCAACAGGGGAGAGAAGCTTTCTTT	CASSLIQQGREAFF	TRBD1	.	TRBV28	TRBJ1-1
TGTGCCAGCAGTGAAGGGCGAGCGGCCTACAGTGAGCAGTTCTTC	CASSEGRAAYSEQFF	.	.	TRBV6-1	TRBJ2-1
TGTGCCAGCACCTCCGACAGGGGGCGCCCCGGCGGGGAGCTGTTTTTT	CASTSDRGRPGGELFF	TRBD1	once	TRBV5-6	TRBJ2-2
TGTGCCAGCAGTTACGGTCCGGGAGGGCCGGGAGAGCAGTACTTC	CASSYGPGGPGEQYF	TRBD2	.	TRBV6-5	TRBJ2-5
TGCAGTGCTGGGGAGATCGAGCAGTACTTC	CSAGEIEQYF	.	.	TRBV20-1	TRBJ2-7
TGTGCCAGCAGCCCTTACAGCTCAAATCAGCCCCAGCATTTT	CASSPYSSNQPQHF	.	.	TRBV7-9	TRBJ1-5
TGTGCCAGCAGGGGACAGAACTCCTACGAGCAGTACTTC	CASRGQNSYEQYF	TRBD1	.	TRBV6-5	TRBJ2-7
TGTGCCAGCAGCTTAGGGCTGACCGGGACAGGGGGAAACTATGGCTACACCTTC	CASSLGLTGTGGNYGYTF	TRBD1	once	TRBV7-8	TRBJ1-2
TGTGCCAGCAGTGACCAGTTACCCGAAGCTTTCTTT	CASSDQLPEAFF	.	.	TRBV6-1	TRBJ1-1
TGTGCCAGCAGTAGGACTAGCGGATCCTCCAACAATGAGCAGTTCTTC	CASSRTSGSSNNEQFF	TRBD2	.	TRBV28	TRBJ2-1
TGTGCCAGCAGTGAACCAACAGAATACAATGAGCAGTTCTTC	CASSEPTEYNEQFF	.	.	TRBV25-1	TRBJ2-1
TGCAGCGTTGTTACGCCCCCAAATTCCCGTAAAAAGACTAGCAGCTTCTACGAGCAGTACTTC	CSVVTPPNSRKKTSSFYEQYF	TRBD2	.	TRBV29-1	TRBJ2-7
TGTGCCAGCAGCTTAGCGGGGACAGGGGGTACCCTCCACTTT	CASSLAGTGGTLHF	TRBD1	.	TRBV7-6	TRBJ1-6
TGCGCCAGCAGCCAAGGACCCGGGGGGCTCCAACGGTTT	CASSQGPGGLQRF	.	.	TRBV4-1	TRBJ2-7
TGCGCCAGCAGCTTGGGGGCGAGCGGGAGTTCCTACGAGCAGTACTTC	CASSLGASGSSYEQYF	TRBD2	.	TRBV5-1	TRBJ2-7
TGTGCCAGCAGCCACGTACGGGGGACCGGGGAGCTGTTTTTT	CASSHVRGTGELFF	.	.	TRBV6-5	TRBJ2-2
TGTGCCAGCAGAGCTCAGGGGAGTAATGAAAAACTGTTTTTT	CASRAQGSNEKLFF	.	.	TRBV28	TRBJ1-4
TGTGCCAGCAGCACCAGGGACAGGGCGAAGACTGAAGCTTTCTTT	CASSTRDRAKTEAFF	TRBD1	.	TRBV11-2	TRBJ1-1
TGTGCCAGCTCACCCGTCGGACAGGGCTACGAGCAGTACTTC	CASSPVGQGYEQYF	TRBD1	.	TRBV18	TRBJ2-7
TGTGCTAGTGGTTTGGTACGGGGATCGGCTGGCACAGATACGCAGTATTTT	CASGLVRGSAGTDTQYF	.	once	TRBV12-5	TRBJ2-3
TGTGCCAGCAGCCCCGGACAGGAGACCCAGTACTTC	CASSPGQETQYF	.	.	TRBV9	TRBJ2-5
TGCGCCAGCAGCTTCGGGACACCACAAGAGACCCAGTACTTC	CASSFGTPQETQYF	.	.	TRBV5-1	TRBJ2-5
TGTGCCAGCAGTTTCCATAGACTAGCGGGAGGGGGCACAGATACGCAGTATTTT	CASSFHRLAGGGTDTQYF	TRBD2	.	TRBV27	TRBJ2-3
TGCGCCAGCAGTGATGGCCCAGGAAACATTCAGTACTTC	CASSDGPGNIQYF	.	.	TRBV10-1	TRBJ2-4
TGTGCCAGCAGCCTCCCAGGACTCGAGCAGTACTTC	CASSLPGLEQYF	.	.	TRBV7-2	TRBJ2-7
TGTGCCAGCAGCGATAGCGGTACCGGGGAGCTGTTTTTT	CASSDSGTGELFF	.	.	TRBV13	TRBJ2-2
TGTGCCAGCAGTTACTCGGAGGGAGGCAGTGAGCAGTTCTTC	CASSYSEGGSEQFF	.	few	TRBV6-5	TRBJ2-1
TGCGCCAGCAGCTTGGTCGCGGGAGCAACGAGCGAGCAGTACTTC	CASSLVAGATSEQYF	TRBD2	.	TRBV5-1	TRBJ2-7
TGTGCCAGCAGTCTTCACGGTTCCTACGAGCAGTACTTC	CASSLHGSYEQYF	.	few	TRBV28	TRBJ2-7
TGTGCCACTGGGGACTTCCTGATCTTC	CATGDFLIF	.	.	TRBV2	TRBJ2-1
TGTGCCAGCTCATTACCGACTAGCGGGAGGGATTCGAGTGAGCAGTTCTTC	CASSLPTSGRDSSEQFF	TRBD2	.	TRBV18	TRBJ2-1
TGTGCCAGCAGTTACCTTCGGGGGGAGACCCAGTACTTC	CASSYLRGETQYF	.	once	TRBV6-6	TRBJ2-5
TGTGCCAGCAGTATGCGGACAGGGCTCTATGGCTACACCTTC	CASSMRTGLYGYTF	TRBD1	.	TRBV28	TRBJ1-2
TGTGCCAGCAGTTACTCATCCAGGACAGGGAATCAGCCCCAGCATTTT	CASSYSSRTGNQPQHF	TRBD1	.	TRBV6-6	TRBJ1-5
TGTGCCAGCAGCCGACGGGGACTAGCTGGTCCCAGTGAGCAGTTCTTC	CASSRRGLAGPSEQFF	TRBD2	.	TRBV11-2	TRBJ2-1
TGTGCCAGCAGTTTACCGAGCTCCTATAATTCACCCCTCCACTTT	CASSLPSSYNSPLHF	.	.	TRBV28	TRBJ1-6
TGTGCCAGCCTCAGGGTAGCGGGAGGTATCACAGATACGCAGTATTTT	CASLRVAGGITDTQYF	TRBD2	.	TRBV27	TRBJ2-3
TGCGCCAGCAGCCCCGGGACAGGGTCGAACACTGAAGCTTTCTTT	CASSPGTGSNTEAFF	TRBD1	.	TRBV4-3	TRBJ1-1
TGTGCCACCACACCGGGACAGGGTTCCTACGAGCAGTACTTC	CATTPGQGSYEQYF	TRBD1	.	TRBV25-1	TRBJ2-7